This TCR beta chain was observed in a study of cytomegalovirus exposure and HLA in healthy donors (dated by TCRdb to the late 2010s). With respect to the entire study: According to an earlier analysis of a few hundred of the donors, roughly 180 million T cells yielded 117 million unique TCR beta sequences and about 300 Gb of sequence data. Roughly 300 gigabases of sequencing data and approximately 84 million unique TCR sequences were included in an early release covering roughly 600 HLA-typed donors. Among the approximately 420 genotyped donors, approximately 81% belonged to the genetic ancestry cluster associated with self-reported Caucasian donors. The study aimed to test whether cataloging public T cell receptors could reveal signatures of past pathogen exposure. Using immunosequencing, the study profiled T cell repertoires from 500 to 800 subjects and related those repertoires to cytomegalovirus serostatus. Along with the roughly 670-subject first cohort, a separate validation cohort of some 130 different subjects was used. To predict cytomegalovirus infection status, the study combined high-throughput TCR immunosequencing, statistical association of individual TCRs with disease status, and machine learning. A later analysis re-analyzed previously published TCR beta repertoires from roughly 690 donors and added high-resolution HLA genotyping to study TCR occurrence patterns. Rather than drawing on any new phenotypic data, the later analysis identified candidate immune exposures from TCR beta sequences and the way those sequences occurred across donors. In an earlier analysis of 500 to 650 of the donors, high-throughput TCR beta sequencing was used to judge whether each TCR beta V gene segment behaved as functional or pseudogenic. Donor age, sex, ethnicity and CMV serostatus were collected together with the repertoire data. A later genetic analysis used genome-wide SNP genotypes for 398 of the 666 donors, treating that subset as a discovery cohort. Every repertoire in the discovery cohort had been generated on one and the same sequencing platform. HLA typing covered class I and class II loci at four-digit resolution. The number of donors typed differed by locus, with 629-630 for A, B, C, DRB1 and DQB1, around 520 for DQA1, 600 to 610 for DPA1, and over 400 for DPB1. Because of strong linkage in the cohort, roughly five DR-DQ haplotypes were treated as single units for association and clustering. Among roughly 400 genotyped donors of the cohort, an average of roughly 230,000 unique TCR beta nucleotide sequences was sequenced per donor, of which roughly 17% were non-productive.

Here is what the overall study found, with its caveats: Because counts were too low, seventeen rarely observed V segments, including chromosome 9 orphons, were excluded from the earlier analysis of about 500 of the donors. A further reported finding was that TCR beta sequences accurately predicted the HLA-A and HLA-B alleles for most subjects in the first cohort. Broadly in line with IMGT annotations, most TCR beta V segments showed up in productive rearrangements about 87% or about 30% of the time in an earlier analysis of several hundred of the donors. In the study, approximately 160 TCR beta chains were listed as associated with cytomegalovirus. A later analysis found that HLA-associated TCR beta chains were more clonally expanded and had lower generation probabilities than equally common non-associated chains. Correlated functional status among segregating V segments might reflect linkage disequilibrium, but an unknown experimental factor could not be ruled out. This cohort had only TCR beta chains sequenced, and the lack of alpha or paired-chain data limited which features could be detected. Roughly uniform sequencing depth across donors was assumed in presence/absence analyses, although this assumption may not hold. The only immune exposure information available for the cohort was CMV serostatus. Most TCR sequences were seen in very few donors, while some public TCRs were found in many individuals. According to a later genetic analysis, donors in an Asian-associated ancestry cluster had fewer N-insertions in productive TCRs than the roughly 700-donor mean. Specific HLA alleles were associated with 15,000 to 20,000 TCR beta sequences at a false discovery rate of 0.05 in a later analysis. Some IMGT-functional V segments, including TRBV6-2 and TRBV6-3, could not be distinguished by the 87-base-pair reads and were therefore excluded. When HLA alleles, especially DR and DQ, strongly co-occurred, TCR associations were difficult to assign to individual alleles. Several of the top co-occurrence clusters appeared to be linked to parvovirus B19, influenza, CMV and Epstein-Barr virus, according to a later analysis. The classifier was reported to diagnose cytomegalovirus status with high specificity and sensitivity in both the original and validation cohorts. A later genetic analysis associated a missense DCLRE1C variant with V-gene and J-gene trimming of TCR beta chains, and an independent cohort replicated the association. A group of highly shared sequence variants was considered likely to be a technical artifact of the sequencing pipeline. In a later analysis, the rate of TCR association differed among HLA loci, with DRB1 alleles having the most associated TCRs and HLA-C alleles having the fewest. In a later analysis, most CMV-associated TCR beta chains were found to appear HLA-restricted, with HLA associations seemingly driven largely by CMV exposure. In vitro tests confirmed that a few of the cytomegalovirus-associated TCR beta chains recognize cytomegalovirus antigens. HLA typing was unavailable for some donors at each locus, so association tests used only the typed subset. It was suggested by the authors that the approach could potentially be generalized to other disease states and immunological phenotypes.

Library generation was performed with the immunoSEQ multiplex PCR assay. For the multiplex PCR, a mixture combining 60 forward primers for TCR Vbeta segments and 13 reverse primers for TCR Jbeta segments was used. The CDR3 region of rearranged TCR beta genes was amplified from genomic DNA with a multiplex PCR assay. On the Illumina HiSeq System, the amplified TCR beta libraries were sequenced as 87-base-pair reads. In the original analysis: Across the 670 or so repertoires, a later analysis counted 80 million or so unique TCR beta chains, some 11 million of which were shared by at least two donors. To remove PCR and sequencing errors, raw reads were error-corrected and collapsed into unique sequences using a nearest-neighbor algorithm that merged closely related sequences. Alignment of CDR3 sequences to IMGT reference sequences was used to assign V, D and J gene segments. Each retained sequence needed at least a six-nucleotide match to both a V gene segment and a J gene segment. A rearrangement was called productive if the CDR3 had no stop codons and remained in frame with V and J, and every other rearrangement was called non-productive. CDR3 was defined according to IMGT convention as the region running from the second conserved V-encoded cysteine to the conserved J-encoded phenylalanine. Sequences without an unambiguous match to a single V gene segment were excluded from the earlier analysis of about 600 of the donors. An earlier analysis of about 590 of the donors classified V segments as functional when productive rearrangements were above 56.7% and as segregating when the standard deviation between donors was above 5%. A statistical classification framework was built to diagnose cytomegalovirus status from the catalog of TCR beta chain sequences. In a later analysis, TCR nucleotide sequences were compared against IMGT/GENE-DB human TR gene sequences so that V and J genes could be assigned. The TCRdist pipeline was used in a later analysis to assign CDR3 sequences and most-parsimonious VDJ recombination scenarios. In a later analysis, each TCR beta chain was defined by its CDR3 amino acid sequence together with its V-gene family, and reads lacking a unique V-gene family were excluded. To address suspected cross-contamination and a sequencing artifact, a later analysis removed a few hundred highly shared, low-generation-probability nucleotide sequences. A later analysis calculated a clonal expansion index for each public chain from normalized within-repertoire ranks of inferred template counts. A later analysis computed generation probabilities with a VDJ recombination model fitted to out-of-frame rearrangements, and checked the results against IGoR. In a later analysis, TCR-TCR, TCR-HLA and TCR-CMV co-occurrence was scored with hypergeometric tests, and a repertoire-size bias correction was applied to TCR pairs. In a later analysis, false discovery rates were estimated by permuting HLA or CMV assignments 20 times. In a later analysis, co-occurring TCRs were grouped with DBSCAN, and TCRdist sequence similarity was added when clustering was performed within HLA-allele-positive subsets. Repertoires with fewer than 30,000 or more than 120,000 public chains, plus five repertoires with anomalous nucleotide sharing, were excluded from co-occurrence clustering. TCRdb's version of the immuneACCESS table is confined to in-frame rearrangements and falls short of the full clone set. An unresolved V gene accounts for under half of the shortfall where checked; the remainder is of unknown origin. V, J and clone size are taken as reported in that table, and D and trimming were inferred from the DNA itself. Across this sample there are roughly 110,000 clones, with around four fifths seen only once. 1.5% to 2% of the sample is held by the ten biggest clonotypes.

As concerns this clone: Its antigen is still unknown. The input lacks base qualities; no much larger clone sits a single base away.

CDR1 KGHSH and CDR2 LQKENI were looked up in the germline V gene. Counted from cysteine to phenylalanine, this CDR3 has 16 amino acids. The read is trimmed to its CDR3 DNA, 48 bases read in frame from base 1. The V and J ends are trimmed by 1 base and 4 bases, leaving 16 bases between them. The cohort comprised 710 or so healthy bone marrow donors. All cohort members were sampled while nominally healthy, although unrecorded immune exposures were likely present. The donor was CMV seronegative and belonged to the group of approximately 320 seronegative cohort members. A peripheral blood sample was collected from each donor, and TCR beta sequencing was performed on peripheral blood mononuclear cells. The Qiagen DNeasy Blood Extraction Kit was used to extract genomic DNA from the blood cell samples.

Sequencing was carried out using PBMCs. The source of this sequence is a man over 45 in good health and CMV-seronegative. This sequence uses TRBV18 and TRBJ2-5; tentative D gene TRBD1, with 6 bases matching. CDR3 region: CASSPQAGVDGETQYF. The sequenced DNA is TGTGCCAGCTCACCACAGGCAGGGGTTGATGGAGAGACCCAGTACTTC.